This T cell receptor (beta chain) was recorded in a study of monozygotic twins with inflammatory bowel disease. This CDR3 is 14 amino acids long. In germline, CDR1 is DFQATT, CDR2 SNEGSKA (reference sequence). One entry per CDR3 protein, without DNA, is what TCRdb gives after re-calling the 5' RACE reads. The record lists just under 45,000 distinct CDR3 sequences, of which the ten most abundant hold roughly 4.8%. The rearrangement links TRBV20-1 to TRBJ1-3; TCRdb gives TRBD1 as the D gene, but with no DNA this cannot be confirmed. Source material: blood. The TCR sequence derives from a human donor with ulcerative colitis or Crohn's disease, or a healthy co-twin of an affected twin (not recorded which). CDR3 amino acids: CSAGDTTSGNTIYF.